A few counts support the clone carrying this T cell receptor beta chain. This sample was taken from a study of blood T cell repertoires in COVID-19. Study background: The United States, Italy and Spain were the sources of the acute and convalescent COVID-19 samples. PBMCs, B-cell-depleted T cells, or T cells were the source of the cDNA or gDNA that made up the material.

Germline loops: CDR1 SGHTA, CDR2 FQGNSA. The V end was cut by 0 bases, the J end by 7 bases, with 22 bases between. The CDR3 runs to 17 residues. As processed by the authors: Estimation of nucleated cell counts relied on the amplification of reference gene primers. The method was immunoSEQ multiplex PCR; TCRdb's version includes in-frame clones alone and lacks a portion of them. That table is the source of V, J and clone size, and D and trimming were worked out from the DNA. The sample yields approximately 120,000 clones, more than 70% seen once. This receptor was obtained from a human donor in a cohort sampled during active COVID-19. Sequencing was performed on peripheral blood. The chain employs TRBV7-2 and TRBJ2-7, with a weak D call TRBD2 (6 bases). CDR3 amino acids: CASSLALGWDSHGEQYF. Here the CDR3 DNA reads TGTGCCAGCAGCTTAGCGCTTGGTTGGGACTCTCATGGGGAGCAGTACTTC. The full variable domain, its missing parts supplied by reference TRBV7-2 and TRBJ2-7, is GAGVSQSPSNKVTEKGKDVELRCDPISGHTALYWYRQSLGQGLEFLIYFQGNSAPDKSGLPSDRFSAERTGGSVSTLTIQRTQQEDSAVYLCASSLALGWDSHGEQYFGPGTRLTVT.